This is a list of T cell receptor beta chains from one sample in a study of OX40 agonist ivuxolimab in advanced cancers. Some clones are missing from TCRdb's copy, which holds only in-frame ones; the method was immunoSEQ multiplex PCR. The sample yields about 73,000 clones, about 86% seen once. The sequenced sample was CD4+ or CD8+ T cells sorted from blood, obtained in a trial of the OX40 agonist ivuxolimab. All receptors come from an adult with an advanced solid tumor such as melanoma, head and neck, liver or kidney cancer. Both conserved end residues are part of each CDR3. The D gene is left open where the match is weak. The size field is filled for only some rows; it gives once, few, many or a size class.

>TRBV2|TRBJ2-1|once|-
CASKVDRNNEQFF
TGTGCCAGCAAGGTGGACCGAAACAATGAGCAGTTCTTC
>TRBV10-3|TRBJ2-1|-|TRBD2
CAISESGAGGGNEQFF
TGTGCCATCAGTGAGTCTGGAGCGGGAGGGGGGAATGAGCAGTTCTTC
>TRBV2|TRBJ1-6|-|-
CASSEAPDRNSPLHF
TGTGCCAGCAGTGAAGCGCCGGACAGAAATTCACCCCTCCACTTT
>TRBV4-2|TRBJ2-5|-|-
CASSPGGRTEETQYF
TGTGCCAGCAGCCCTGGGGGACGGACAGAAGAGACCCAGTACTTC
>TRBV19|TRBJ2-5|-|-
CASSIGGQETQYF
TGTGCCAGTAGTATAGGGGGTCAAGAGACCCAGTACTTC
>TRBV27|TRBJ2-7|-|-
CASSSWGQGLLEQYF
TGTGCCAGCAGTTCGTGGGGACAAGGTCTTCTCGAGCAGTACTTC
>TRBV7-9|TRBJ2-1|-|-
CASSPQVGAQYNEQFF
TGTGCCAGCAGCCCCCAGGTGGGGGCCCAGTACAATGAGCAGTTCTTC
>TRBV2|TRBJ1-1|-|-
CASSEASLSTEAFF
TGTGCCAGCAGTGAAGCGTCGCTTTCCACTGAAGCTTTCTTT
>TRBV27|TRBJ2-5|-|-
CASRRAGSQETQYF
TGTGCCAGCAGGAGGGCGGGGAGCCAAGAGACCCAGTACTTC
>TRBV6-5|TRBJ1-1|-|-
CASIGTSGNTEAFF
TGTGCCAGCATAGGTACGTCAGGGAATACTGAAGCTTTCTTT
>TRBV6-5|TRBJ1-1|-|-
CASSYRAGHTEAFF
TGTGCCAGCAGTTACCGGGCAGGGCACACTGAAGCTTTCTTT
>TRBV15|TRBJ1-3|-|TRBD1
CATSRGDRKAGNTIYF
TGTGCCACCAGCAGAGGGGACAGGAAGGCTGGAAACACCATATATTTT
>TRBV18|TRBJ2-1|-|-
CASSPDRSYNEQFF
TGTGCCAGCTCACCAGACCGCTCCTACAATGAGCAGTTCTTC
>TRBV18|TRBJ2-7|-|-
CASSSTESYEQYF
TGTGCCAGCTCATCAACAGAGTCCTACGAGCAGTACTTC
>TRBV30|TRBJ2-7|few|-
CAWPRGGDSTYEQYF
TGTGCCTGGCCCCGGGGCGGGGACAGTACCTACGAGCAGTACTTC
>TRBV10-3|TRBJ2-3|-|TRBD2
CAISESRRERTDTQYF
TGTGCCATCAGTGAGTCGCGGCGGGAGCGCACAGATACGCAGTATTTT
>TRBV9|TRBJ1-4|-|-
CASSGGAGEKLFF
TGTGCCAGCAGCGGGGGGGCAGGGGAAAAACTGTTTTTT
>TRBV11-3|TRBJ2-5|-|-
CASSLWSEETQYF
TGTGCCAGCAGCTTATGGAGTGAGGAGACCCAGTACTTC
>TRBV19|TRBJ2-5|-|-
CASSPVIGNSRETQYF
TGTGCCAGTAGTCCTGTGATCGGTAACTCACGAGAGACCCAGTACTTC
>TRBV7-9|TRBJ1-4|-|-
CASSPGRGTNEKLFF
TGTGCCAGCAGCCCCGGAAGGGGGACTAATGAAAAACTGTTTTTT
>TRBV19|TRBJ1-1|-|-
CASSGITLPGTEAFF
TGTGCCAGTAGTGGGATCACACTTCCCGGCACTGAAGCTTTCTTT
>TRBV9|TRBJ2-2|few|-
CASSVAGFGELFF
TGTGCCAGCAGCGTAGCTGGGTTTGGGGAGCTGTTTTTT
>TRBV6-4|TRBJ1-2|-|-
CASSDPIDAGTPYGYTF
TGTGCCAGCAGTGACCCAATTGATGCAGGAACCCCGTATGGCTACACCTTC
>TRBV9|TRBJ2-2|-|TRBD1
CASSVFTGTAFTNTGELFF
TGTGCCAGCAGCGTATTTACCGGGACAGCTTTTACTAACACCGGGGAGCTGTTTTTT
>TRBV7-2|TRBJ2-5|-|-
CASSNPVEETQYF
TGTGCCAGCAGCAACCCCGTTGAGGAGACCCAGTACTTC
>TRBV18|TRBJ2-3|-|TRBD2
CASSPREASGVTDTQYF
TGTGCCAGCTCACCACGGGAGGCGAGCGGGGTAACAGATACGCAGTATTTT
>TRBV5-4|TRBJ2-2|-|TRBD2
CASSHGLGVAGELFF
TGTGCCAGCTCCCACGGACTAGGAGTTGCCGGGGAGCTGTTTTTT
>TRBV5-1|TRBJ2-3|-|-
CASSLGGFRDTQYF
TGCGCCAGCAGCTTGGGAGGGTTCAGGGATACGCAGTATTTT
>TRBV5-1|TRBJ2-5|-|-
CASSLGAGGAQETQYF
TGCGCCAGCAGCTTGGGGGCAGGTGGAGCTCAAGAGACCCAGTACTTC
>TRBV6-1|TRBJ1-6|-|-
CASSAGVNRMDSPLHF
TGTGCCAGCAGTGCCGGGGTAAACAGGATGGATTCACCCCTCCACTTT
>TRBV2|TRBJ2-5|-|TRBD1
CASSIRWDREETQYF
TGTGCCAGCAGTATCCGTTGGGACAGGGAAGAGACCCAGTACTTC
>TRBV19|TRBJ1-5|-|-
CASSMGSGDQPQHF
TGTGCCAGTAGTATGGGTTCAGGAGATCAGCCCCAGCATTTT
>TRBV27|TRBJ1-2|-|TRBD1
CASSRPQGGGYTF
TGTGCCAGCAGTAGACCCCAGGGGGGTGGCTACACCTTC
>TRBV29-1|TRBJ2-5|-|-
CSVERGQGLETQYF
TGCAGCGTTGAAAGAGGTCAGGGGCTTGAGACCCAGTACTTC
>TRBV6-1|TRBJ2-7|-|TRBD1
CASGGQGTGEQYF
TGTGCCAGCGGCGGACAGGGGACGGGCGAGCAGTACTTC
>TRBV19|TRBJ1-6|-|TRBD1
CASSLQGADSPLHF
TGTGCCAGTAGTTTACAGGGGGCCGATTCACCCCTCCACTTT
>TRBV11-2|TRBJ1-6|-|-
CASRPIRDGNSPLHF
TGTGCCAGCAGACCAATCCGGGACGGAAATTCACCCCTCCACTTT
>TRBV7-6|TRBJ2-1|once|TRBD1
CASSSGTGLNEQFF
TGTGCCAGCAGCTCAGGGACAGGTCTAAATGAGCAGTTCTTC
>TRBV5-1|TRBJ1-1|-|-
CASSRDPENTEAFF
TGCGCCAGCAGCCGGGACCCAGAGAACACTGAAGCTTTCTTT
>TRBV23-1|TRBJ2-7|-|TRBD1
CASRQTPGTGGKNEQYF
TGCGCCAGCAGGCAAACTCCCGGGACAGGGGGGAAGAACGAGCAGTACTTC
>TRBV18|TRBJ2-7|-|-
CASSPVTVRTYEQYF
TGTGCCAGCTCACCAGTTACGGTCAGGACCTACGAGCAGTACTTC
>TRBV6-5|TRBJ1-1|-|TRBD1
CASSRDRGANTEAFF
TGTGCCAGCAGTCGGGACAGGGGGGCGAACACTGAAGCTTTCTTT
>TRBV18|TRBJ2-2|once|TRBD2
CASSPAGDAGELFF
TGTGCCAGCTCACCAGCGGGAGACGCCGGGGAGCTGTTTTTT
>TRBV5-4|TRBJ1-6|-|TRBD1
CASSLDGTGENSPLHF
TGTGCCAGCAGCTTGGACGGGACAGGCGAAAATTCACCCCTCCACTTT
>TRBV6-6|TRBJ1-5|-|TRBD1
CASSPWEGQGDQPQHF
TGTGCCAGCAGCCCCTGGGAGGGACAGGGAGATCAGCCCCAGCATTTT
>TRBV28|TRBJ1-1|-|-
CASNTGGWTPMNTEAFF
TGTGCCAGCAACACTGGGGGGTGGACTCCGATGAACACTGAAGCTTTCTTT
>TRBV4-1|TRBJ1-3|-|-
CASSQQGSSGNTIYF
TGCGCCAGCAGCCAACAGGGTAGCTCTGGAAACACCATATATTTT
>TRBV29-1|TRBJ2-5|-|-
CSVEEMDQETQYF
TGCAGCGTTGAAGAGATGGATCAAGAGACCCAGTACTTC